The T cell receptor beta chain under discussion was sequenced for a study of blood T cell repertoires in COVID-19. Study information: Specimens from acute and convalescent COVID-19 originated in the United States, Italy and Spain. T cells, B-cell-depleted T cells, or PBMCs provided the cDNA or gDNA that served as material.

Measured with immunoSEQ multiplex PCR; TCRdb has only the in-frame clones, and not every one. This table has 290,000 or so clones, roughly 85% appearing once. The CDR3 contains 16 residues. Germline V gene sequence: CDR1 LNHDA, CDR2 SQIVND (reference sequence). The ends were cut back, 5 bases at V and 6 bases at J, with 20 bases in the middle. This clonotype was sampled from a man in his forties or fifties with active or convalescent COVID-19. Sequencing input: peripheral blood. This chain connects TRBV19 to TRBJ1-5; D is perhaps TRBD1 (5 bases). The CDR3 DNA is TGTGCCAGTAGTGTCTCAGGGATATTGAGGTCTCAGCCCCAGCATTTT. Protein sequence: CASSVSGILRSQPQHF.